A selection of T cell receptor beta chains follows, all from one sample in a study of blood T cell repertoires in COVID-19. Assay: immunoSEQ multiplex PCR; the TCRdb copy retains only in-frame clones and omits some. The sample has fewer than 300,000 clones, about 89% seen once. Sequencing was performed on peripheral blood. These receptors were collected from a man aged 30 to 39 with acute or convalescent COVID-19. Both conserved end residues are part of each CDR3. A D gene is named only where the DNA matches it firmly. Where a row states a size, it is once, few, many or the class of an expanded clone; other rows omit it.

D gene,V gene,clone size,J gene,CDR3 protein,CDR3 DNA
TRBD1,TRBV7-2,NA,TRBJ2-3,CASSLGQGTDTQYF,TGTGCCAGCAGCTTGGGACAGGGAACAGATACGCAGTATTTT
TRBD1,TRBV4-1,once,TRBJ2-7,CASSRDPGQPYEQYF,TGCGCCAGCAGCCGCGACCCGGGACAGCCCTACGAGCAGTACTTC
TRBD1,TRBV7-3,NA,TRBJ1-1,CASSLDRDTEAFF,TGTGCCAGCAGCTTAGACAGGGACACTGAAGCTTTCTTT
TRBD2,TRBV30,NA,TRBJ2-7,CAWTRGGGPNYEQYF,TGTGCCTGGACCCGGGGGGGCGGTCCGAACTACGAGCAGTACTTC
NA,TRBV7-2,NA,TRBJ2-5,CASSIQGLRLETQYF,TGTGCCAGCAGCATACAGGGTTTACGGTTGGAGACCCAGTACTTC
NA,TRBV7-6,NA,TRBJ1-1,CASSLVLSSNTEAFF,TGTGCCAGCAGCTTAGTACTGTCAAGTAACACTGAAGCTTTCTTT
TRBD2,TRBV24-1,NA,TRBJ2-1,CATSWGTSANEQFF,TGTGCCACCAGCTGGGGGACTAGCGCAAATGAGCAGTTCTTC
NA,TRBV19,NA,TRBJ2-1,CASSIARVSYNEQFF,TGTGCCAGTAGTATAGCCCGCGTCTCCTACAATGAGCAGTTCTTC
NA,TRBV6-5,NA,TRBJ1-1,CASSLGRDREAFF,TGTGCCAGCAGCCTCGGGCGGGATCGTGAAGCTTTCTTT
NA,TRBV12-2,NA,TRBJ1-6,CASRSPPGQGNNSPLHF,TGTGCAAGTCGCTCACCCCCGGGACAGGGGAATAATTCACCCCTCCACTTT
TRBD2,TRBV19,once,TRBJ2-6,CASSIVGLAGYGANVLTF,TGTGCCAGTAGTATCGTGGGACTAGCGGGGTATGGGGCCAACGTCCTGACTTTC
NA,TRBV9,NA,TRBJ1-1,CASQPYVTVNTEAFF,TGTGCCAGCCAGCCTTATGTAACAGTCAACACTGAAGCTTTCTTT